This T cell receptor (beta chain) was captured by sequencing in a study of T cell changes during pregnancy in multiple sclerosis. The data were produced by immunoSEQ multiplex PCR, yet TCRdb's version contains in-frame clones alone and is incomplete. The sample comprises tens of thousands of clones, over 85% of which are singletons, and around 2% rests with the top ten. The CDR3 is 13 amino acids. Germline V gene sequence: CDR1 SGHNT, CDR2 YENEEA. With 4 bases removed from V and 4 bases from J, the gap between germline ends came to 11 bases. The sequence derives from a female donor with multiple sclerosis, enrolled in a pregnancy study. Sequencing was performed on peripheral blood, taken in the second trimester of pregnancy. The chain carries TRBV11-3 and TRBJ2-7, with no clear D. The DNA of the CDR3 is TGTGCCAGCAGCTCGAAGCTCGGGTACGAGCAGTACTTC. Translating gives CASSSKLGYEQYF.